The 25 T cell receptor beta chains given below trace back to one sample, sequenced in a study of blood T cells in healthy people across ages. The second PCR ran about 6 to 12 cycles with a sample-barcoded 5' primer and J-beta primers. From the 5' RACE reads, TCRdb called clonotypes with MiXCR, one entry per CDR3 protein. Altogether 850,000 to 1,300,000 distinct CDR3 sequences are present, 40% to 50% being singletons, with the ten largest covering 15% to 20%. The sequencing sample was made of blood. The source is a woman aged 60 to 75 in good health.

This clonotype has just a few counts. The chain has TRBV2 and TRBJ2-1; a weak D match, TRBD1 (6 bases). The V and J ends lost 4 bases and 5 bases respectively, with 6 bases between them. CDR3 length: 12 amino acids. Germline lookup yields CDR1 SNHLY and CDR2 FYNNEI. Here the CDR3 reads CASSGTDNEQFF. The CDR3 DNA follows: TGTGCCAGCAGTGGGACAGACAATGAGCAGTTCTTC.

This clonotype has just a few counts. CDR3 residues: CASSASRGGHYYEQYF. In DNA form, the CDR3 reads TGTGCCAGCAGCGCTTCTCGGGGTGGACATTACTACGAGCAGTACTTC. The gene calls are TRBV9 and TRBJ2-7; the D gene could be TRBD1 or TRBD2 (5 bases each). Germline V lookup: CDR1 SGDLS, CDR2 YYNGEE. CDR3 length equals 16 residues. V dropped 3 bases and J dropped 3 bases, with 19 bases sitting between them. The variable domain in full, with the rest retrieved from reference TRBV9 and TRBJ2-7, is DSGVTQTPKHLITATGQRVTLRCSPRSGDLSVYWYQQSLDQGLQFLIQYYNGEERAKGNILERFSAQQFPDLHSELNLSSLELGDSALYFCASSASRGGHYYEQYFGPGTRLTVT.

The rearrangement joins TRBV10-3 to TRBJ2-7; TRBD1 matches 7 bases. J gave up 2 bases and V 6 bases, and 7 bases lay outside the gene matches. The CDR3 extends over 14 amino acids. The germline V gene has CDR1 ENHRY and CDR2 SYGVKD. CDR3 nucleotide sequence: TGTGCCATCAGAGATAGACAGGGAACCTACGAGCAGTACTTC. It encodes CAIRDRQGTYEQYF.

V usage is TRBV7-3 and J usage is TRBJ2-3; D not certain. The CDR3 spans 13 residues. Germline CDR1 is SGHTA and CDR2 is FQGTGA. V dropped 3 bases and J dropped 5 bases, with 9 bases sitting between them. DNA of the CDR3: TGTGCCAGCAGCTTGTCCGAAGGAGATACGCAGTATTTT. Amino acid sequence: CASSLSEGDTQYF.

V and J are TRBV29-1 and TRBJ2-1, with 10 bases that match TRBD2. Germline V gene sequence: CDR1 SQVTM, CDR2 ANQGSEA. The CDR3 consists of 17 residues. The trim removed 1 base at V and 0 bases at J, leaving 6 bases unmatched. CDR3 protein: CSVEGTSGASSYNEQFF. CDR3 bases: TGCAGCGTTGAAGGGACTAGCGGCGCGAGCTCCTACAATGAGCAGTTCTTC.

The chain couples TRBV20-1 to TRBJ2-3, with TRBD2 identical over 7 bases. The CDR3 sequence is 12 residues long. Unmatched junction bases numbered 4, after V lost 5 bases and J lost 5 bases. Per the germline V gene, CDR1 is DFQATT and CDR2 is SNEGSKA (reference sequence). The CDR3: CSAARGEDTQYF. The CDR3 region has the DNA TGCAGTGCTGCCCGGGGGGAAGATACGCAGTATTTT.

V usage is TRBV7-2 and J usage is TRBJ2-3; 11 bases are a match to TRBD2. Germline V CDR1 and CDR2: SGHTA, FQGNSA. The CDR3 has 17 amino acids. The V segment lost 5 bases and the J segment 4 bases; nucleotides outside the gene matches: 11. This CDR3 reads CASSPLSSGRYADTQYF. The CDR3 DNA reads TGTGCCAGCAGCCCCCTGTCTAGCGGGAGGTACGCAGATACGCAGTATTTT.

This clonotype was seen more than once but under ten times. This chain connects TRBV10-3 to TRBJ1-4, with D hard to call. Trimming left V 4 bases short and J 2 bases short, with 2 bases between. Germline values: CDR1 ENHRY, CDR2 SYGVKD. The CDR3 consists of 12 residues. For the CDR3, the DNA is TGTGCCATCAGTGCCACTAATGAAAAACTGTTTTTT. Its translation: CAISATNEKLFF.

The CDR3 reads CASSQGTSGTYYNEQFF. In nucleotides, the CDR3 is TGTGCCAGCTCACAAGGGACTAGCGGGACTTATTACAATGAGCAGTTCTTC. This chain connects TRBV18 to TRBJ2-1; 13 nucleotides align to TRBD2. V gave up 4 bases and J gave up 4 bases; unmatched junction bases: 7. The CDR3 runs 17 residues. The germline gives CDR1 KGHSH, CDR2 LQKENI.

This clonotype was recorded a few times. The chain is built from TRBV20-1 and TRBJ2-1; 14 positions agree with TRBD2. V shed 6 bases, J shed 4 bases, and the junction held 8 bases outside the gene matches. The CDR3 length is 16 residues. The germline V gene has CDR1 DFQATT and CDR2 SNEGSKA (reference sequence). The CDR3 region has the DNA TGCAGTGCCCTGACTAGCGGGAGGGCCGAGTACAATGAGCAGTTCTTC. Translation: CSALTSGRAEYNEQFF.

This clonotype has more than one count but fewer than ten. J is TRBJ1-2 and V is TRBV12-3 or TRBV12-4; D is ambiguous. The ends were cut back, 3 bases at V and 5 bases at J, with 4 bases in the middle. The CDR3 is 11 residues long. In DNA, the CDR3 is TGTGCCAGCAGTTTTCCGTATGGCTACACCTTC. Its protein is CASSFPYGYTF.

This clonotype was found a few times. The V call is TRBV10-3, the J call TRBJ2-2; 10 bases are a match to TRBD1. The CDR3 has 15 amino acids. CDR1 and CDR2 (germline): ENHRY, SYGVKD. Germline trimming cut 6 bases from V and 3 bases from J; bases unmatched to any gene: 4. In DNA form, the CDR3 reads TGTGCCATCAGAGGCGGGACAGGGGACACCGGGGAGCTGTTTTTT. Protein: CAIRGGTGDTGELFF.

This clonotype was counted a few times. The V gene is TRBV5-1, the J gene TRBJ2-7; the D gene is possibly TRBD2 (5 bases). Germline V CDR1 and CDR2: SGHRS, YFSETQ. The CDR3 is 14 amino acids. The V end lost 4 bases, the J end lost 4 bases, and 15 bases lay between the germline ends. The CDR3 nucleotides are TGCGCCAGCAGCCTGGACTGGGGTGGGTACGAGCAGTACTTC. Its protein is CASSLDWGGYEQYF.

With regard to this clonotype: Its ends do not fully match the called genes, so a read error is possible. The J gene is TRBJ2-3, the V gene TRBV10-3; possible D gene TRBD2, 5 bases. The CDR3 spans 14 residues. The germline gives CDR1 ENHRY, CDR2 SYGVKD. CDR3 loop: CANSEYGNTDTQYF. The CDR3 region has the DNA TGTGCCAACAGTGAGTACGGGAACACAGATACGCAGTATTTT.

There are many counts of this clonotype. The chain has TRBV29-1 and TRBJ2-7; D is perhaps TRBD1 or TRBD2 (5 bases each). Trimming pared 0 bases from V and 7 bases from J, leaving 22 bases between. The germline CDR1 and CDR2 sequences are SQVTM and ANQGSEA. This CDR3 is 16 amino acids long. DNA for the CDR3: TGCAGCGTTGAAGATCTATCGGGACCAATCCGGCGGGAGCAGTACTTC. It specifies CSVEDLSGPIRREQYF.

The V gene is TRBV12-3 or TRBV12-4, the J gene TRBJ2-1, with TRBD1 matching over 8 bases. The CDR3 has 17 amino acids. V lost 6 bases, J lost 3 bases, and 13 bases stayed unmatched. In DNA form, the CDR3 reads TGTGCCAGCAGAGCCCGGGACAGGAACCCCCACTACAATGAGCAGTTCTTC. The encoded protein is CASRARDRNPHYNEQFF.

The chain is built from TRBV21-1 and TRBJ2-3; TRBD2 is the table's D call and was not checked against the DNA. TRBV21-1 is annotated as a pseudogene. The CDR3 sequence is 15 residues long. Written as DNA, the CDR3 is TGTGCCAGCAGCAAAGAGACCCCTCCAACAGATACGCAGTATTTT. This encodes CASSKETPPTDTQYF.

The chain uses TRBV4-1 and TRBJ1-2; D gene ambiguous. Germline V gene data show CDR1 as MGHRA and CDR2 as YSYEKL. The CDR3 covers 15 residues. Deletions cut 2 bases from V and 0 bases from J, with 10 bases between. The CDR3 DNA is TGCGCCAGCAGCCAATGGAACAGCCCTAACTATGGCTACACCTTC. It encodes CASSQWNSPNYGYTF.

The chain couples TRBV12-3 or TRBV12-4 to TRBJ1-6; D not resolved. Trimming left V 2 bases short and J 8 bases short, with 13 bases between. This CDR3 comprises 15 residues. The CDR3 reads CASSLIVGRDSPLHF. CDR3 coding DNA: TGTGCCAGCAGTTTAATAGTGGGTAGGGATTCACCCCTCCACTTT.

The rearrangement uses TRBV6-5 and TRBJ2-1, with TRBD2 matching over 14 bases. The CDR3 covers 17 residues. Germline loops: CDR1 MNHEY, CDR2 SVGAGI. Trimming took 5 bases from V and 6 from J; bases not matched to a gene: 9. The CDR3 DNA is TGTGCCAGCAGTAACCGACTAGCGGGAGGGCCGATCAATGAGCAGTTCTTC. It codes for CASSNRLAGGPINEQFF.

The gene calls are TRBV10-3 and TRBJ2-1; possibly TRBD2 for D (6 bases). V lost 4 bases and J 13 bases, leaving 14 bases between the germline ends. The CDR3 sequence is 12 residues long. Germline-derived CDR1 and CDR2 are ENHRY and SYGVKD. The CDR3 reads CAISASSGLQFF. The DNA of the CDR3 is TGTGCCATCAGTGCATCCTCGGGACTTCAGTTCTTC.

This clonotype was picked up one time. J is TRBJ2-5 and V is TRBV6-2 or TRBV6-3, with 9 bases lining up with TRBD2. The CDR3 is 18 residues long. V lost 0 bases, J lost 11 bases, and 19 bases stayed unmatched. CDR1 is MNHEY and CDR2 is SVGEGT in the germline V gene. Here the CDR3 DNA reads TGTGCCAGCAGTTACTCGGTGACTAGCGGAAACTCCTACAATGAGCAGTACTTC. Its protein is CASSYSVTSGNSYNEQYF.

CDR3 region: CASSELGAGELFF. The DNA of the CDR3 is TGTGCCAGCAGTGAATTGGGTGCCGGGGAGCTGTTTTTT. This rearrangement joins TRBV25-1 to TRBJ2-2; D remains unclear. Looked up from germline, CDR1 is MGHDK and CDR2 is SYGVNS. V dropped 1 base and J dropped 6 bases, with 6 bases sitting between them. This CDR3 spans 13 amino acids.

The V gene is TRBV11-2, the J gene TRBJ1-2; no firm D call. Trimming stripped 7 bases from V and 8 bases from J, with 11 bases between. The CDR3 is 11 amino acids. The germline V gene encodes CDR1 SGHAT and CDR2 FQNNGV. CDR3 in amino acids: CASTLTLGYTF. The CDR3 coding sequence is TGTGCCAGCACCTTGACGCTCGGCTACACCTTC.

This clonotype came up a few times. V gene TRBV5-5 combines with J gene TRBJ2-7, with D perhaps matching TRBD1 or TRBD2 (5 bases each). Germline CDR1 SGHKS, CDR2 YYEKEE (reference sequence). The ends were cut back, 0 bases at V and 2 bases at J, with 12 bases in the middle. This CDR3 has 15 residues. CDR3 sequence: CASSLGGTPPYEQYF. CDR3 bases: TGTGCCAGCAGCTTGGGGGGGACCCCTCCCTACGAGCAGTACTTC. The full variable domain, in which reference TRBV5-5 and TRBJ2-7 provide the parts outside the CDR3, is DAGVTQSPTHLIKTRGQQVTLRCSPISGHKSVSWYQQVLGQGPQFIFQYYEKEERGRGNFPDRFSARQFPNYSSELNVNALLLGDSALYLCASSLGGTPPYEQYFGPGTRLTVT.